The clone carrying this T cell receptor beta chain has a handful of counts. This sample is drawn from a study of blood T cell repertoires in COVID-19. Across the whole study: Spain, Italy and the United States supplied samples that represented acute and convalescent COVID-19. The cDNA or gDNA used as material had been derived from T cells, B-cell-depleted T cells, or PBMCs.

Between the trimmed V and J ends, which lost 3 bases and 0 bases, there was a span of 14 bases. Germline lookup yields CDR1 LGHNA and CDR2 YSLEER. This CDR3 has 16 amino acids. Living in about two dozen US areas, the participants were between 18 and 89 years of age. Profiling relied on immunoSEQ multiplex PCR, and the TCRdb table lists in-frame clones only, not all of them. The table has 200,000 or so clones, about 87% seen once. This clonotype originated in a woman aged 30 to 39 who had recovered from COVID-19. J is TRBJ1-2 and V is TRBV4-3; the D is unclear. Material for sequencing was PBMCs or T cells enriched from blood (not recorded which). CDR3 DNA: TGCGCCAGCAGCCAGCTCGTGGCGGGGACTAACTATGGCTACACCTTC. As protein: CASSQLVAGTNYGYTF.